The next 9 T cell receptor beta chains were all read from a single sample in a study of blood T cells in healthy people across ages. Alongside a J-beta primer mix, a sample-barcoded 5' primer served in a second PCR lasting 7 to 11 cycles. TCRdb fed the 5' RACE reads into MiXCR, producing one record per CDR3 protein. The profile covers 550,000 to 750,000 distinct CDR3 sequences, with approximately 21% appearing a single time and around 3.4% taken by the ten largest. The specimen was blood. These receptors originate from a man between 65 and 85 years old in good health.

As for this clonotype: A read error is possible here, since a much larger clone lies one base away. CDR3 nucleotide sequence: TGTGCCAGCAGTTTATGGGACGAGCAGTACTTC. Amino acids: CASSLWDEQYF. The gene calls are TRBV28 and TRBJ2-7; no definite D call. This CDR3 is 11 amino acids long. Between the trimmed V and J ends, which lost 0 bases and 5 bases, there was a span of 2 bases. Germline CDR1 MDHEN, CDR2 SYDVKM. The full variable domain, completed using reference TRBV28 and TRBJ2-7, is DVKVTQSSRYLVKRTGEKVFLECVQDMDHENMFWYRQDPGLGLRLIYFSYDVKMKEKGDIPEGYSVSREKKERFSLILESASTNQTSMYLCASSLWDEQYFGPGTRLTVT.

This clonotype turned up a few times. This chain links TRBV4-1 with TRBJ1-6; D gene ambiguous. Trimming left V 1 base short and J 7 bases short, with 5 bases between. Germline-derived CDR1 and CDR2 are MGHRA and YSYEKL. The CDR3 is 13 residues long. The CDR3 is CASSQARNSPLHF. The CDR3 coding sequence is TGCGCCAGCAGCCAAGCCCGAAATTCACCCCTCCACTTT.

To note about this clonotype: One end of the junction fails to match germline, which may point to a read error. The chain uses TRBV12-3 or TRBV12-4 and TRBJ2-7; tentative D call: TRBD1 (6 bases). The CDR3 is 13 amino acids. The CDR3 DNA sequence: TGTGCCGGCAGTCCTGGACAGACCTACGAGCAGTACTTC. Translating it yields CAGSPGQTYEQYF.

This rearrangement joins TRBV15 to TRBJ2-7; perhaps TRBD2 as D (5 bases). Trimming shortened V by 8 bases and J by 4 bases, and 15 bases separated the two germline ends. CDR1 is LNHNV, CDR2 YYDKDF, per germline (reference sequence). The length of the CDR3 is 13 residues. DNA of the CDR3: TGTGCCACCCTCGGAGGAGATGGTTACGAGCAGTACTTC. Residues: CATLGGDGYEQYF.

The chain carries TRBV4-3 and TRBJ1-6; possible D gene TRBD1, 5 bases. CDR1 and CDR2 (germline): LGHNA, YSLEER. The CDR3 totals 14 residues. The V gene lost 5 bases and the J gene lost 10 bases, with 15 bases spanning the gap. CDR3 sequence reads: CASSYGTLGSPLHF. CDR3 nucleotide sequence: TGCGCCAGCAGCTACGGGACTCTTGGATCACCCCTCCACTTT.

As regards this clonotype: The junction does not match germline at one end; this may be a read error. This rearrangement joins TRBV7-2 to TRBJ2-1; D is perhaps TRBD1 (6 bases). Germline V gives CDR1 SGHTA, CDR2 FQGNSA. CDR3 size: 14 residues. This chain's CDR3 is CATSRDMTHNEQFF. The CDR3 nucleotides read TGTGCCACCAGCCGGGACATGACGCACAATGAGCAGTTCTTC.

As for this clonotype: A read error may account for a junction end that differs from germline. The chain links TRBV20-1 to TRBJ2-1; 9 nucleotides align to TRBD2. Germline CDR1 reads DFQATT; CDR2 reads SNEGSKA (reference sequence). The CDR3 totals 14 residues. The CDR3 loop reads CSVRAGGSYNEQLF. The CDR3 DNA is TGCAGTGTTCGAGCGGGAGGCTCCTACAATGAGCAGCTCTTC.

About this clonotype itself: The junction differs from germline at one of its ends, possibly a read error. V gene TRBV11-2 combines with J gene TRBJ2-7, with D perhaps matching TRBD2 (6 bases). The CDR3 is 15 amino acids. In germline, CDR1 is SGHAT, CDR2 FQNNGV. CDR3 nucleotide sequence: TGTGCCAGCAGCTGGAGTGGGGACTCCTCCTACGAGCAGCACTTC. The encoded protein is CASSWSGDSSYEQHF.

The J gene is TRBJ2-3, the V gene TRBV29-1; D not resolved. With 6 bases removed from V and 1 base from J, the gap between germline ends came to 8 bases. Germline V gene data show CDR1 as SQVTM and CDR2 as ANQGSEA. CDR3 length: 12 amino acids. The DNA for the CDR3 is TGCAGCGTCGCTTTGGGCACAGATACGCAGTATTTT. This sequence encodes CSVALGTDTQYF.